These 18 T cell receptor beta chains were all obtained from the same sample, sequenced in a study of PD-L1 blockade in urothelial cancer. The repertoire was sequenced with immunoSEQ multiplex PCR; TCRdb's copy has only in-frame clones and lacks some. The data contain tens of thousands of clones, around 85% of them singletons. Sample time point: peripheral blood 6 weeks after treatment start. Specimen: PBMCs, collected around atezolizumab (anti-PD-L1) treatment. The receptors shown here come from a man aged 50 to 59 with urothelial cancer.

This rearrangement joins TRBV29-1 to TRBJ1-4; 8 bases line up with TRBD1. The ends lost 0 bases at V and 7 bases at J; junction bases unmatched: 13. CDR1 is SQVTM and CDR2 is ANQGSEA in the germline V gene. This CDR3 contains 17 residues. In DNA, the CDR3 is TGCAGCGTTGAAGATCGGGACAGGAGGACGGGAGGTGAAAAACTGTTTTTT. Translated: CSVEDRDRRTGGEKLFF.

V is TRBV11-2 and J is TRBJ2-7; 7 positions match TRBD1. V lost 4 bases to trimming and J lost 1 base; unmatched junction nucleotides: 10. The length of the CDR3 is 16 residues. Germline loops: CDR1 SGHAT, CDR2 FQNNGV. Written as DNA, the CDR3 is TGTGCCAGCAGCTCGTATCGGACAGGCTATTCCTACGAGCAGTACTTC. Translated: CASSSYRTGYSYEQYF.

V usage is TRBV9 and J usage is TRBJ2-3, with 10 positions matching TRBD2. J was trimmed by 5 bases and V by 0 bases; bases with no gene match: 3. The CDR3 sequence is 15 residues long. Per the germline V gene, CDR1 is SGDLS and CDR2 is YYNGEE. For the CDR3, the DNA is TGTGCCAGCAGCGTAGGAGCGGGGGGGCAAGATACGCAGTATTTT. Protein: CASSVGAGGQDTQYF.

Of note for this clone: Within the sample, other DNA sequences also encode this same CDR3. The rearrangement uses TRBV7-9 and TRBJ2-5; D not resolved. Germline assignment: CDR1 SEHNR and CDR2 FQNEAQ (reference sequence). CDR3 length equals 11 residues. The V gene lost 3 bases and the J gene lost 5 bases, with 4 bases spanning the gap. CDR3 amino acids: CASSFLETQYF. CDR3 nucleotide sequence: TGTGCCAGCAGCTTTCTGGAGACCCAGTACTTC.

This clone was observed once. The gene calls are TRBV29-1 and TRBJ1-2; a possible D gene is TRBD1 (5 bases). V lost 0 bases, J lost 4 bases, and 12 bases lay in between. The germline V gene encodes CDR1 SQVTM and CDR2 ANQGSEA. The CDR3 runs to 14 residues. CDR3 in DNA: TGCAGCGTTGAAGACCCCAGGGCCCGCTATGGCTACACCTTC. Protein: CSVEDPRARYGYTF.

The chain links TRBV6-1 to TRBJ2-1, with D perhaps matching TRBD1 (6 bases). Germline V gene data show CDR1 as MNHNS and CDR2 as SASEGT. With 2 bases removed from V and 5 bases from J, the gap between germline ends came to 19 bases. The CDR3 sequence is 17 residues long. CDR3 loop: CASSELRGGLLNNEQFF. CDR3 nucleotides: TGTGCCAGCAGTGAATTAAGAGGGGGTTTACTGAACAATGAGCAGTTCTTC.

The rearrangement joins TRBV5-5 to TRBJ1-5; 9 nucleotides match TRBD1. Germline-derived CDR1 and CDR2 are SGHKS and YYEKEE (reference sequence). After removal of 2 bases from V and 1 base from J, the junction contained 7 bases not matched to a gene. The CDR3 runs 17 residues. The CDR3 DNA reads TGTGCCAGCAGCTTTACGACCGGGACAGGGAGCAATCAGCCCCAGCATTTT. Translation gives CASSFTTGTGSNQPQHF.

The chain joins TRBV30 to TRBJ1-5; D is unresolved. The V gene lost 2 bases and the J gene lost 2 bases, with 13 bases spanning the gap. The CDR3 has 15 amino acids. Germline assignment: CDR1 GTSNPN and CDR2 SVGIG (reference sequence). CDR3 DNA: TGTGCCTGGAGTAGAGCCCCTTTAGGCAATCAGCCCCAGCATTTT. Its translation is CAWSRAPLGNQPQHF. The variable domain in full, completed from reference TRBV30 and TRBJ1-5, reads SQTIHQWPATLVQPVGSPLSLECTVEGTSNPNLYWYRQAAGRGLQLLFYSVGIGQISSEVPQNLSASRPQDRQFILSSKKLLLSDSGFYLCAWSRAPLGNQPQHFGDGTRLSIL.

The chain couples TRBV6-1 to TRBJ1-1, with D possibly being TRBD1 (6 bases). Trimming took off 4 bases at V and 3 bases at J, with 15 bases between the two ends. CDR1 and CDR2 from the germline V gene are MNHNS and SASEGT. The CDR3 has 15 residues. The chain's CDR3 is CASSASTQGDTEAFF. CDR3 nucleotides: TGTGCCAGCAGTGCCAGTACACAGGGAGACACTGAAGCTTTCTTT.

CDR3: CASSTMTGGSGNQPQHF. Here the CDR3 DNA reads TGTGCCAGCAGCACCATGACAGGGGGCTCTGGGAATCAGCCCCAGCATTTT. The V gene is TRBV7-9, the J gene TRBJ1-5; 10 bases fit TRBD1. The CDR3 is 17 amino acids. J lost 4 bases, V lost 5 bases, and 11 bases had no gene match. Germline V gene lookup returns CDR1 SEHNR and CDR2 FQNEAQ (reference sequence).

The V call is TRBV7-2, the J call TRBJ2-1, with TRBD2 matching 11 bases. The J segment lost 2 bases and the V segment lost 1 base, leaving 7 bases of the junction unmatched. The CDR3 is made up of 18 amino acids. Germline lookup yields CDR1 SGHTA and CDR2 FQGNSA. Here the CDR3 DNA reads TGTGCCAGCAGCTTAGTTAGCGGGAGGGTCGGGACCTACAATGAGCAGTTCTTC. This codes for CASSLVSGRVGTYNEQFF.

The rearrangement uses TRBV6-1 and TRBJ1-2; possibly TRBD1 for D (5 bases). Per the germline V gene, CDR1 is MNHNS and CDR2 is SASEGT. The CDR3 length is 12 residues. V gave up 7 bases and J gave up 5 bases, with 11 bases separating them. The CDR3 protein is CASTQGFYGYTF. DNA of the CDR3: TGTGCCAGCACCCAGGGCTTTTATGGCTACACCTTC.

The genes are TRBV2 and TRBJ2-7; D ambiguous. Germline V lookup: CDR1 SNHLY, CDR2 FYNNEI. CDR3 length: 14 amino acids. V shed 5 bases and J shed 3 bases, with 14 bases lying between them. The CDR3 DNA reads TGTGCCAGCAGTCCAGGCCCCTCCATCTACGAGCAGTACTTC. Protein product: CASSPGPSIYEQYF.

This clone has just a few counts. The CDR3 DNA reads TGTGCCAGCAGTGCCCCACAGGGGCGGAACACCGGGGAGCTGTTTTTT. The encoded protein is CASSAPQGRNTGELFF. The chain couples TRBV6-1 to TRBJ2-2, with TRBD1 identical over 7 bases. The V and J ends lost 4 bases and 1 base, in that order; junction bases with no gene match: 6. CDR3 size: 16 residues. CDR1 is MNHNS, CDR2 SASEGT, per germline.

The rearrangement joins TRBV29-1 to TRBJ2-3; TRBD2 aligns across 8 bases. V lost 0 bases to trimming and J lost 2 bases; unmatched junction nucleotides: 4. Germline V gene lookup returns CDR1 SQVTM and CDR2 ANQGSEA. The CDR3 consists of 15 residues. The chain's CDR3 is CSVEDVAGYTDTQYF. Here the CDR3 DNA reads TGCAGCGTTGAAGACGTAGCGGGATACACAGATACGCAGTATTTT.

V gene TRBV7-8 combines with J gene TRBJ2-3, with TRBD1 matching 7 bases. The CDR3 totals 16 residues. Germline CDR1 SGHVS, CDR2 FQNEAQ. Trimming at V came to 5 bases and at J to 1 base, leaving 9 bases not matched to a gene. The CDR3 nucleotides are TGTGCCAGCAGCACTCCAGGGGGACACCGCACAGATACGCAGTATTTT. Protein sequence: CASSTPGGHRTDTQYF.

CDR3 in amino acids: CSVENGGNTEAFF. In DNA form, the CDR3 reads TGCAGCGTTGAGAATGGAGGGAACACTGAAGCTTTCTTT. The chain combines TRBV29-1 with TRBJ1-1; D unclear. Trimming shortened V by 3 bases and J by 1 base, and 9 bases separated the two germline ends. The CDR3 extends over 13 amino acids. Germline lookup yields CDR1 SQVTM and CDR2 ANQGSEA.

This rearrangement joins TRBV30 to TRBJ1-6; D not resolved. Trimming stripped 1 base from V and 5 bases from J, with 15 bases between. This CDR3 contains 16 residues. Germline loops: CDR1 GTSNPN, CDR2 SVGIG (reference sequence). The CDR3 is CAWSASRLDNNSPLHF. In nucleotides, the CDR3 is TGTGCCTGGAGTGCCTCCCGCCTAGATAATAATTCACCCCTCCACTTT.